This note documents a single T cell receptor (beta chain) sequence. The sample comes from a study of cytomegalovirus exposure and HLA in healthy donors. PCR amplification relied on 60 Vbeta primers (plus 13 Jbeta primers). Repertoires were generated with immunoSEQ multiplex PCR, while TCRdb's copy carries only in-frame clones and drops some. Its clone listing holds about 48,000 clones. The V and J ends lost 4 bases and 0 bases respectively, with 11 bases between them. Per germline, CDR1 SGHDT and CDR2 YYEEEE. The CDR3 has 14 residues. The source is a male donor in good health and CMV-seropositive. The sample consisted of PBMCs. V is TRBV5-6 and J is TRBJ2-7; D may be TRBD2 (6 bases). The CDR3 protein is CASSIRGSSYEQYF. DNA of the CDR3: TGTGCCAGCAGCATCCGGGGGAGCTCCTACGAGCAGTACTTC.